These T cell receptor beta chains were read from a single sample in a study of blood T cell repertoires in COVID-19. TCRdb's copy holds only in-frame clones and misses some; the assay was immunoSEQ multiplex PCR. The sample contains approximately 250,000 clones, around four fifths of which appear only once. The specimen sequenced was PBMCs or T cells enriched from blood (not recorded which). All receptors come from a man between 40 and 49 years old who had recovered from COVID-19. The CDR3 runs from the conserved cysteine through the conserved F or W. D genes are given only for firm matches. The size entry is marked missing in some rows and otherwise reads once, few, many or a size class.

>TRBV20-1|TRBJ1-4|-|-
CSARGGGSLFF
TGCAGTGCTAGGGGCGGGGGGTCTCTCTTTTTT
>TRBV11-2|TRBJ1-5|few|TRBD1
CASSLGTGGSQPQHF
TGTGCCAGCAGTCTAGGGACAGGGGGAAGTCAGCCCCAGCATTTT
>TRBV20-1|TRBJ1-1|-|-
CSASRDTEAFF
TGCAGTGCTTCCAGGGACACTGAAGCTTTCTTT
>TRBV30|TRBJ1-2|-|-
CAWASGYGYTF
TGTGCCTGGGCCTCGGGTTATGGCTACACCTTC
>TRBV4-2|TRBJ1-6|-|-
CASSQVVEVILHF
TGTGCCAGCAGCCAAGTTGTTGAGGTTATCCTCCACTTT
>TRBV27|TRBJ1-5|once|TRBD1
CASSLAHRGRGQPQHF
TGTGCCAGCAGTTTGGCTCACAGGGGGCGCGGTCAGCCCCAGCATTTT
>TRBV18|TRBJ2-1|-|-
CASSPGPGDYNEQFF
TGTGCCAGCTCCCCAGGCCCCGGGGACTACAATGAGCAGTTCTTC
>TRBV5-1|TRBJ1-1|-|TRBD1
CASSFSGTGVTEAFF
TGCGCCAGCAGCTTCTCGGGGACAGGGGTCACTGAAGCTTTCTTT
>TRBV5-5|TRBJ1-1|-|-
CASSLGRRGVTEAFF
TGTGCCAGCAGCTTAGGCCGGCGGGGTGTCACTGAAGCTTTCTTT
>TRBV10-3|TRBJ1-1|-|-
CAISESRESEAFF
TGTGCCATCAGTGAGTCGAGGGAATCTGAAGCTTTCTTT
>TRBV2|TRBJ1-1|-|-
CASSGHMNTEAFF
TGTGCCAGCAGCGGACATATGAACACTGAAGCTTTCTTT
>TRBV14|TRBJ2-2|-|-
CASNPQAGELFF
TGTGCCAGCAACCCACAGGCCGGGGAGCTGTTTTTT
>TRBV4-2|TRBJ1-6|-|TRBD1
CASSQPTGGDSPLHF
TGTGCCAGCAGCCAACCGACAGGGGGCGATTCACCCCTCCACTTT
>TRBV10-3|TRBJ1-4|-|-
CAASQGIREKLFF
TGTGCCGCCTCACAGGGAATTCGTGAAAAACTGTTTTTT
>TRBV11-2|TRBJ2-7|-|TRBD2
CASSNRLASPYEQYF
TGTGCCAGCAGCAACCGACTAGCCTCTCCCTACGAGCAGTACTTC
>TRBV28|TRBJ2-7|-|TRBD1
CASRVTGYEQYF
TGTGCCAGCAGGGTGACAGGGTACGAGCAGTACTTC
>TRBV6-5|TRBJ1-3|-|-
CASSSTLDSGNTIYF
TGTGCCAGCAGTTCCACTCTCGACTCTGGAAACACCATATATTTT
>TRBV18|TRBJ1-2|-|-
CASSPPPTPSNYGYTF
TGTGCCAGCTCACCACCTCCGACACCCTCTAACTATGGCTACACCTTC
>TRBV27|TRBJ1-1|-|-
CASSLWFQGRTPNTEAFF
TGTGCCAGCAGTTTATGGTTTCAGGGGCGCACCCCGAACACTGAAGCTTTCTTT
>TRBV6-5|TRBJ1-5|once|-
CASSYRGNQPQHF
TGTGCCAGCAGTTACAGAGGGAATCAGCCCCAGCATTTT
>TRBV30|TRBJ2-3|-|-
CASGQRLGDTQYF
TGTGCCAGCGGACAGCGGCTTGGGGATACGCAGTATTTT
>TRBV5-1|TRBJ1-2|-|TRBD1
CASSLETGIYGYTF
TGCGCCAGCAGCTTGGAGACAGGGATATATGGCTACACCTTC
>TRBV11-2|TRBJ1-1|-|TRBD1
CASSPQGVTEAFF
TGTGCCAGCAGCCCACAGGGGGTTACTGAAGCTTTCTTT
>TRBV3-1/TRBV3-2|TRBJ2-6|-|-
CASSLRSSGANVLTF
TGTGCCAGCAGCCTTAGGAGCTCTGGGGCCAACGTCCTGACTTTC
>TRBV4-3|TRBJ2-3|-|TRBD2
CASSLELLAGPSDTQYF
TGCGCCAGCAGCCTAGAGCTTCTAGCGGGGCCCTCAGATACGCAGTATTTT
>TRBV7-2|TRBJ1-1|-|TRBD1
CASSIQGAGTEAFF
TGTGCCAGCAGCATCCAGGGGGCTGGGACTGAAGCTTTCTTT
>TRBV5-1|TRBJ2-3|-|TRBD2
CASSYTSGGADTQYF
TGCGCCAGCAGCTATACTAGCGGGGGGGCAGATACGCAGTATTTT
>TRBV6-6|TRBJ2-7|-|TRBD1
CASSGDRDSYEQYF
TGTGCCAGCAGCGGGGACAGGGACTCCTACGAGCAGTACTTC
>TRBV28|TRBJ2-1|-|-
CASSPFLWTSTYNEQFF
TGTGCCAGCAGCCCTTTCCTCTGGACATCCACCTACAATGAGCAGTTCTTC
>TRBV7-9|TRBJ1-5|-|TRBD1
CASSSRDSISNQPQHF
TGTGCCAGCAGCTCCCGGGACAGCATAAGCAATCAGCCCCAGCATTTT
>TRBV28|TRBJ1-1|-|-
CASSLDLGGAGTEAFF
TGTGCCAGCAGTTTAGACCTAGGGGGGGCAGGGACTGAAGCTTTCTTT
>TRBV7-9|TRBJ2-5|many|TRBD2
CASSLSGGETQYF
TGTGCCAGCAGCTTAAGCGGGGGAGAGACCCAGTACTTC
>TRBV18|TRBJ1-1|few|TRBD1
CASSPIGQGRMNTEAFF
TGTGCCAGCTCACCAATTGGACAGGGTAGGATGAACACTGAAGCTTTCTTT
>TRBV7-9|TRBJ1-2|many|-
CASSFMGGDYGYTF
TGTGCCAGCAGCTTCATGGGAGGGGACTATGGCTACACCTTC
>TRBV7-9|TRBJ2-7|once|-
CASSEGTHEQYF
TGTGCCAGCAGCGAGGGAACGCACGAGCAGTACTTC
>TRBV7-2|TRBJ2-7|few|TRBD1
CASSLRGQGIVYEQYF
TGTGCCAGCAGCTTAAGGGGACAGGGTATCGTCTACGAGCAGTACTTC
>TRBV5-1|TRBJ2-3|-|TRBD2
CASSLGGSGVTDTQYF
TGCGCCAGCAGCTTGGGTGGTAGCGGGGTCACAGATACGCAGTATTTT
>TRBV5-6|TRBJ1-6|many|-
CASSSGLNSPLHF
TGTGCCAGCAGCTCCGGGTTAAATTCACCCCTCCACTTT
>TRBV5-1|TRBJ2-2|-|TRBD2
CASSLEPGTSGRIATGELFF
TGCGCCAGCAGCTTGGAGCCGGGGACTAGCGGGAGGATTGCCACCGGGGAGCTGTTTTTT
>TRBV5-1|TRBJ2-3|-|TRBD2
CASSPGQREPPDTQYF
TGCGCCAGCAGCCCAGGACAGCGGGAGCCCCCAGATACGCAGTATTTT
>TRBV4-1|TRBJ1-6|-|-
CASSQDGSSYNSPLHF
TGCGCCAGCAGCCAAGACGGGAGCTCCTATAATTCACCCCTCCACTTT